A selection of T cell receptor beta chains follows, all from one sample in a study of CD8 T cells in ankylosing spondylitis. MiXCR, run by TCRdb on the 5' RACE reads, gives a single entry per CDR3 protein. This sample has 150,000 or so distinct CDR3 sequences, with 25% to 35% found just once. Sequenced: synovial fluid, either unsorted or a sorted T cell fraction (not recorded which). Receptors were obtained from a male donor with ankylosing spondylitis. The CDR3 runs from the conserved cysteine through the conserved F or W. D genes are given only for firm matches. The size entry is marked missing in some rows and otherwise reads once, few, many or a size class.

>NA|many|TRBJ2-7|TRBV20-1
CSARAGNEQYF
TGCAGTGCTAGAGCAGGGAACGAGCAGTACTTC
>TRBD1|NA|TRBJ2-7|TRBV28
CASSFSGTATYEQYF
TGTGCCAGCAGTTTTTCCGGGACAGCCACCTACGAGCAGTACTTC
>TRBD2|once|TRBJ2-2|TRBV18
CASSPPEAAGGTGELFF
TGTGCCAGCTCACCACCGGAGGCAGCGGGAGGTACCGGGGAGCTGTTTTTT
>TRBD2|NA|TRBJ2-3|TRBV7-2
CASSQTSGSVPTDTQYF
TGTGCCAGCAGCCAAACTAGCGGGAGTGTACCGACAGATACGCAGTATTTT
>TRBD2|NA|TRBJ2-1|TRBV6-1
CASTGPGTRSSSYNEQFF
TGTGCCAGCACCGGACCCGGGACTAGATCTAGCTCCTACAATGAGCAGTTCTTC
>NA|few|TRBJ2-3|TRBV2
CATALKVVMGTLF
TGTGCCACCGCCCTGAAGGTAGTGATGGGGACACTTTTT
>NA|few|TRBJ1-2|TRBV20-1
CSAARTDRRGYTF
TGCAGTGCGGCACGGACAGACCGGCGGGGCTACACCTTC
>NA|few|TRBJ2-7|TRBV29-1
CSVGLQGRLEQYF
TGCAGCGTTGGATTGCAGGGTCGATTGGAGCAGTACTTC
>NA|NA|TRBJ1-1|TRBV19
CASIVNTEAFF
TGTGCCAGTATCGTAAACACTGAAGCTTTCTTT
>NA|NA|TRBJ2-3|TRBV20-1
CSAKRRGLDTDTQYF
TGCAGTGCTAAGCGGAGGGGGCTGGACACAGATACGCAGTATTTT
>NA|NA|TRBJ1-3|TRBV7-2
CASSLVGNTIYF
TGTGCCAGCAGCTTAGTAGGGAACACCATATATTTT
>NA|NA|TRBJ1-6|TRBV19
CASSQDPRSPLHF
TGTGCCAGTAGCCAGGATCCTCGTTCACCCCTCCACTTT
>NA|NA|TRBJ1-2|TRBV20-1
CSARMGDYGYTF
TGCAGTGCTAGGATGGGGGACTATGGCTACACCTTC
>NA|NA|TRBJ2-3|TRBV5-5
CASSAPGRRDTQYF
TGTGCCAGCAGCGCCCCAGGAAGGAGAGATACGCAGTATTTT